A single TCR beta chain is shown here with its context. This record belongs to a study of metastatic and nonmetastatic thyroid tumors. In germline, CDR1 is SGHRS, CDR2 YFSETQ. V shed 5 bases, J shed 0 bases, and the junction held 10 bases outside the gene matches. The CDR3 runs to 17 residues. There were no patients who had received any treatment before thyroid surgery. TCRdb used MiXCR to call clones anew from the PCR reads. The sample contains about 25,000 clones, roughly a fifth of which appear only once. The J gene is TRBJ2-1, the V gene TRBV5-1; 8 positions agree with TRBD2. The sequenced material came from blood. This clonotype originated in a female donor with papillary thyroid cancer or a benign thyroid nodule (not recorded which). Some clones in this sample may be carry-over from other donors' samples. The CDR3 sequence: CASSMAKSGSSYNEQFF. The CDR3 DNA reads TGCGCCAGCAGTATGGCCAAAAGCGGGAGCTCCTACAATGAGCAGTTCTTC.